This T cell receptor beta chain was sequenced for a study of cytomegalovirus exposure and HLA in healthy donors. The CDR3 runs to 18 residues. V shed 6 bases, J shed 0 bases, and the junction held 10 bases outside the gene matches. CDR1 is SEHNR, CDR2 FQNEAQ, per germline (reference sequence). PCR primers comprised 60 Vbeta and 13 Jbeta primers. Using immunoSEQ multiplex PCR, the repertoire was profiled, and TCRdb retains in-frame clones only, with some absent. The repertoire consists of 150,000 to 200,000 clones, with more than 75% occurring once and the leading ten covering around 0.21%. Sequenced sample: PBMCs. V gene TRBV7-9 combines with J gene TRBJ2-6, with 8 bases lining up with TRBD2. The sequence was obtained from a girl less than two years old in good health and CMV-seronegative. CDR3 in amino acids: CASRPRLANRSGANVLTF. DNA for the CDR3: TGTGCCAGCAGACCCAGACTAGCGAATCGCTCTGGGGCCAACGTCCTGACTTTC.